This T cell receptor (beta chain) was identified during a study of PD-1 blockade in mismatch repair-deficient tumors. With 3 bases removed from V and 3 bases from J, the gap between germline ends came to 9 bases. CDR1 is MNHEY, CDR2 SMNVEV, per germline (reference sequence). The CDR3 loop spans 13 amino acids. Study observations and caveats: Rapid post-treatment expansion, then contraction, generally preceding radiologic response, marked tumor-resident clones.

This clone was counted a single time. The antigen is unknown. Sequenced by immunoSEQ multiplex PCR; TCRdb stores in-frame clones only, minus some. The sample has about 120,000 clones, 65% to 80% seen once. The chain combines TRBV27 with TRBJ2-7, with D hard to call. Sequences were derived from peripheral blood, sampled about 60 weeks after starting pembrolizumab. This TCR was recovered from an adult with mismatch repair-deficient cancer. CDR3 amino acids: CASSLRAYYEQYF. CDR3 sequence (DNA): TGTGCCAGCAGTTTGAGAGCCTACTACGAGCAGTACTTC.